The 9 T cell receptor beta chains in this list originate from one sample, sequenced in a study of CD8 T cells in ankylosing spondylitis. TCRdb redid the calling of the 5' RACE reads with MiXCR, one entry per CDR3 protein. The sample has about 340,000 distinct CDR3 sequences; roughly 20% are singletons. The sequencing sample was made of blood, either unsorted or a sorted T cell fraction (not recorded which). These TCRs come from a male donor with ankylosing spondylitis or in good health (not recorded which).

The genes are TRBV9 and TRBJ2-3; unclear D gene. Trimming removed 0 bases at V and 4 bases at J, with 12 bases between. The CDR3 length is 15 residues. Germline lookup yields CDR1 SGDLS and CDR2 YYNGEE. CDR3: CASSVGQDEADTQYF. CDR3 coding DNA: TGTGCCAGCAGCGTAGGCCAGGATGAAGCAGATACGCAGTATTTT.

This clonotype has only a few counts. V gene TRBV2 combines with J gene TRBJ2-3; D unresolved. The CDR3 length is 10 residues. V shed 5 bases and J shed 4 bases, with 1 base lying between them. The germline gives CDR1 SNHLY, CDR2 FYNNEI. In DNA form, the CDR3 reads TGTGCCAGCAGTCCAGATACGCAGTATTTT. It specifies CASSPDTQYF.

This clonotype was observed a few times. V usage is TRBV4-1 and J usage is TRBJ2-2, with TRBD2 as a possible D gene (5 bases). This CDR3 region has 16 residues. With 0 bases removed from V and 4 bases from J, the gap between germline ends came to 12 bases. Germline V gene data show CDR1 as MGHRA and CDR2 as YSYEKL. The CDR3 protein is CASSQDPGLSTGELFF. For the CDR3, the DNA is TGCGCCAGCAGCCAAGATCCAGGACTGAGCACCGGGGAGCTGTTTTTT.

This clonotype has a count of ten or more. The CDR3 sequence: CASSGWTGIGYEQYF. The CDR3 DNA follows: TGTGCCAGCAGTGGATGGACAGGGATAGGGTACGAGCAGTACTTC. This rearrangement joins TRBV28 to TRBJ2-7; 8 nucleotides line up with TRBD1. There are 15 residues in the CDR3. CDR1 and CDR2 (germline): MDHEN, SYDVKM. With 5 bases clipped from V and 4 bases from J, the junction kept 10 bases outside the gene matches.

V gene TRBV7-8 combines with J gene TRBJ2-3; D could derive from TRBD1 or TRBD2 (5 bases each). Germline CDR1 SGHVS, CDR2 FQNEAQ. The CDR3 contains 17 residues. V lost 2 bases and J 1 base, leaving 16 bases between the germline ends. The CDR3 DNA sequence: TGTGCCAGCAGCTTAAGGTGGGACCTAAGTGGCACAGATACGCAGTATTTT. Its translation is CASSLRWDLSGTDTQYF.

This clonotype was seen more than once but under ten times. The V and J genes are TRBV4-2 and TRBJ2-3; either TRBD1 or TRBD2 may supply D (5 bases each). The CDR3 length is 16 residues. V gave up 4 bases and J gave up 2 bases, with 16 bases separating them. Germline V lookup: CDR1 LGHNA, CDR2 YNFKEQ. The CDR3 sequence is CASSLRDGSTTDTQYF. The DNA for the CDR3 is TGTGCCAGCAGCCTCCGGGACGGCTCGACCACAGATACGCAGTATTTT.

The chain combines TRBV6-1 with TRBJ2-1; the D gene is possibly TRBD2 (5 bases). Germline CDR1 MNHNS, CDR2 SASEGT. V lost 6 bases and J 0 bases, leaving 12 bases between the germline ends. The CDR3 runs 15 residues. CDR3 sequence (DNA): TGTGCCAGCAGGACGGACTTTAGCTCCTACAATGAGCAGTTCTTC. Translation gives CASRTDFSSYNEQFF.

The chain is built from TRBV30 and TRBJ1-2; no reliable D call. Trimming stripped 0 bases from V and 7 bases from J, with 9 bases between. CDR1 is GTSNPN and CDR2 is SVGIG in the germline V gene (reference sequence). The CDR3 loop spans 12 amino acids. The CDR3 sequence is CAWSVGGVGYTF. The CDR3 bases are TGTGCCTGGAGTGTAGGCGGGGTTGGCTACACCTTC. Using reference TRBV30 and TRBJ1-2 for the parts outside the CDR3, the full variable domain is SQTIHQWPATLVQPVGSPLSLECTVEGTSNPNLYWYRQAAGRGLQLLFYSVGIGQISSEVPQNLSASRPQDRQFILSSKKLLLSDSGFYLCAWSVGGVGYTFGSGTRLTVV.

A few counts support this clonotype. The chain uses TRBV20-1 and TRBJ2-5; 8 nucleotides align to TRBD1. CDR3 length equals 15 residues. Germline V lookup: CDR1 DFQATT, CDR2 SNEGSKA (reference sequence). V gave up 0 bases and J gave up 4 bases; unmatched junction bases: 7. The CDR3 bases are TGCAGTGCTAGAGAGCGGACAGGGATTTCAGAGACCCAGTACTTC. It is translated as CSARERTGISETQYF.